This T cell receptor (beta chain) derives from a study of blood T cells in healthy people across ages. Study outcomes and limitations: Because donor CMV status was unknown, expanded clonotype changes were possibly confounded.

At least 6.5 million PBMCs were isolated per sample. Total RNA extracted from each sample amounted to at least 6 micrograms. Germline CDR1 MNHEY, CDR2 SVGEGT. CDR3 length: 13 residues. With a J-beta primer mix and a sample-barcoded 5' primer, a second PCR ran about 7 to 12 cycles. A single record per CDR3 protein comes from TCRdb applying MiXCR to the 5' RACE reads. The table lists approximately 900,000 distinct CDR3 sequences, roughly 48% of them singletons. Notes on this clonotype: Its target is unknown. One end of the junction does not line up with germline, which may come from a read error.

The specimen sequenced was blood. The sequence derives from a man aged 30 to 39 in good health. This chain connects TRBV6-2 or TRBV6-3 to TRBJ2-7, with TRBD1 matching 7 bases. The DNA matches TRBJ2-5 better at its end, which makes the J call doubtful. The CDR3 nucleotides are TGTGTCAGCAGTCAACAGGGGCTGGAGACCCAGTACTTC. Amino acids: CVSSQQGLETQYF.